This TCR beta chain emerged from a study of OX40 agonist ivuxolimab in advanced cancers. The study's findings and limits: At doses 0.1 to 3.0 mg/kg, CD4+ and CD8+ clones expanded.

This CDR3 is 15 amino acids long. Germline CDR1 reads SGHVS; CDR2 reads FQNEAQ. V was shortened by 2 bases and J by 4 bases, with 12 bases between the two germline ends. Regarding this clone: Its antigen is undetermined.

On cycle 4 day 1 and cycle 7 day 1, as well as at baseline, blood was sampled. Assay used: immunoSEQ multiplex PCR; TCRdb lists only in-frame clones, some missing. This table holds about 46,000 clones, approximately 85% found once. The chain is built from TRBV7-8 and TRBJ1-3; D remains ambiguous. The source material was CD4+ or CD8+ T cells sorted from blood, sampled in a trial of the OX40 agonist ivuxolimab. The clonotype comes from an adult with an advanced solid tumor such as melanoma, head and neck, liver or kidney cancer. The CDR3 reads CASSLFQSGGNTIYF. CDR3 DNA: TGTGCCAGCAGCTTATTCCAGTCTGGAGGAAACACCATATATTTT.